The T cell receptor (beta chain) described here comes from a study of control samples from healthy donors and cancer patients. Using immunoSEQ multiplex PCR, the repertoire was profiled, and TCRdb retains in-frame clones only, with some absent. The table records 65,000 to 80,000 clones, roughly 90% of them present only once. Germline loops: CDR1 SGHRS, CDR2 YFSETQ. Trimming removed 2 bases from V and 0 bases from J; junction bases left unmatched: 3. The CDR3 extends over 16 amino acids. The receptor comes from a woman aged 45-65 years with colorectal cancer. The chain uses TRBV5-1 and TRBJ1-1; TRBD1 agrees at 11 bases. The sequenced material came from PBMCs. The CDR3 is CASSFGQGAVNTEAFF. The CDR3, as DNA: TGCGCCAGCAGCTTCGGACAGGGGGCCGTGAACACTGAAGCTTTCTTT.